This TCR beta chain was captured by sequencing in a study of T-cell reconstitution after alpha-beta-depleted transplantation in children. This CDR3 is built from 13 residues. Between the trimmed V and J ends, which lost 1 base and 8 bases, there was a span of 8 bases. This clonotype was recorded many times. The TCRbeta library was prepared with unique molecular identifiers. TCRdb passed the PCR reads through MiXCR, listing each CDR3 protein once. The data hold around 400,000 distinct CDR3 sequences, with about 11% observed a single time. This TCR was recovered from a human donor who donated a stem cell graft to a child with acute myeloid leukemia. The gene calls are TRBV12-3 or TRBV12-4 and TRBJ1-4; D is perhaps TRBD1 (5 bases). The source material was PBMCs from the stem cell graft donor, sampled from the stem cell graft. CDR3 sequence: CASSLGGGEKLFF. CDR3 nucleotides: TGTGCCAGCAGTTTAGGGGGGGGAGAAAAACTGTTTTTT.